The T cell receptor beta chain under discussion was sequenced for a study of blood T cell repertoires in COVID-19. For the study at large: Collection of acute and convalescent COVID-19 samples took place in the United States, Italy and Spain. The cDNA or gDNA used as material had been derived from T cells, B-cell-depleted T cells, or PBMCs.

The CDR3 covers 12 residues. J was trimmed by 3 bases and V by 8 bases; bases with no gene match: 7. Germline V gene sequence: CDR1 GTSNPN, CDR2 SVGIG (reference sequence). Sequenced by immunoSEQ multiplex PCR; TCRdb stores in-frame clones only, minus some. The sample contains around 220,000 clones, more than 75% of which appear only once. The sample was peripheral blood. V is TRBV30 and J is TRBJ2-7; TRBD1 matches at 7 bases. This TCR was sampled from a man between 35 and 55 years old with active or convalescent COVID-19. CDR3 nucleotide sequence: TGTGCCCGGATGGGGGACAGCTACGAGCAGTACTTC. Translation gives CARMGDSYEQYF.